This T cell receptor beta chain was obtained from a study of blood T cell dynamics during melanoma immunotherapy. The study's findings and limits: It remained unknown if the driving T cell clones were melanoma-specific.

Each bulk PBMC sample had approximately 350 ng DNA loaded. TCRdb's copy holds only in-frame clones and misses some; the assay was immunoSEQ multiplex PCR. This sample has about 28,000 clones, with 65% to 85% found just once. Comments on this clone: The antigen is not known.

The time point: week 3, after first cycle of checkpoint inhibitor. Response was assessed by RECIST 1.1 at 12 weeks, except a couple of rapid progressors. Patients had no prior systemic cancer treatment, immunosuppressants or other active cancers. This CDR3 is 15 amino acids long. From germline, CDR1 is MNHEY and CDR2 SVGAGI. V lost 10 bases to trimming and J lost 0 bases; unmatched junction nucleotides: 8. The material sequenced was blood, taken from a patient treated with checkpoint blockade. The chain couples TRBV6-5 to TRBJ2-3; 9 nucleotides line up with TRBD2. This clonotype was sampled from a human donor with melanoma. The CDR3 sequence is CATLSGGASTDTQYF. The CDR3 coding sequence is TGTGCCACCCTTAGCGGGGGAGCTAGCACAGATACGCAGTATTTT.